The rows below give T cell receptor beta chains drawn from one sample of a study of blood T cell repertoires in COVID-19. Only in-frame clones appear in the TCRdb table, and some are missing; sequencing was by immunoSEQ multiplex PCR. The sample shows 35,000 to 45,000 clones, approximately 86% of them seen only once. The specimen sequenced was peripheral blood. These receptors all come from a human donor in a cohort sampled during active COVID-19. Both conserved end residues are part of each CDR3. The D gene is left open where the match is weak. Some rows have no size entry. The others give once, few or many, or a class for an expanded clone.

d_gene,j_gene,v_gene,abundance,CDR3nt,CDR3aa
-,TRBJ2-3,TRBV27,-,TGTGCCAGTGGTCGAGGCACAGATACGCAGTATTTT,CASGRGTDTQYF
-,TRBJ2-7,TRBV16,-,TGTGCCAGCAGCCAATTAGGAGGGAACGAGCAGTACTTC,CASSQLGGNEQYF
-,TRBJ1-3,TRBV19,-,TGTGCCAGTAGTATTACAGGCTCCTCTGGAAACACCATATATTTT,CASSITGSSGNTIYF
-,TRBJ2-3,TRBV7-3,-,TGTGCCAGCAGCGACACAGGAGTGGAGACAGATACGCAGTATTTT,CASSDTGVETDTQYF
-,TRBJ1-2,TRBV6-9,-,TGTGCCAGCAGTTCAGGGAACTATGGCTACACCTTC,CASSSGNYGYTF
-,TRBJ1-1,TRBV5-6,-,TGTGCCAGCAGCTTCGGGGTAAGAGACGAAGCTTTCTTT,CASSFGVRDEAFF
-,TRBJ2-3,TRBV4-3,-,TGCGCCAGCGGGCCTTCCCGGGGGGATACGCAGTATTTT,CASGPSRGDTQYF
-,TRBJ1-2,TRBV24-1,once,TGTGCCACCAGTGATTCGGGTCCTGGCTACACCTTC,CATSDSGPGYTF
TRBD1,TRBJ2-3,TRBV6-5,-,TGTGCCAGCATCCAATCGGGACAGTCCAATACGCAGTATTTT,CASIQSGQSNTQYF
-,TRBJ2-5,TRBV6-5,-,TGTGCCAGCAGTTACCGCCCCGGAGGAGGGACCCAGTACTTC,CASSYRPGGGTQYF
-,TRBJ2-2,TRBV7-2,-,TGTGCCAGCAGGGGGGACTCTCGGAACACCGGGGAGCTGTTTTTT,CASRGDSRNTGELFF
TRBD1,TRBJ1-5,TRBV2,-,TGTGCCAGCAGGGGGACAGGTTCGCACAATCAGCCCCAGCATTTT,CASRGTGSHNQPQHF
-,TRBJ1-2,TRBV30,-,TGTGCCTGGAGTGTTGGGGGCAAGTCGGAAGGCTACACCTTC,CAWSVGGKSEGYTF
-,TRBJ1-2,TRBV13,once,TGTGCCAGCAGCTTAGGGACCCAACTCAGCGAGTTAGGTCCGTATGGCTACACCTTC,CASSLGTQLSELGPYGYTF
TRBD2,TRBJ2-3,TRBV12-5,-,TGTGCTAGTAGACTCGGGGGGGCTGCAGATACGCAGTATTTT,CASRLGGAADTQYF
-,TRBJ2-5,TRBV18,-,TGTGCCAGCTCACCAAGGGACTTCGGGGAGACCCAGTACTTC,CASSPRDFGETQYF
-,TRBJ2-4,TRBV21-1,-,TGTGCCAGCAGCGGACCTACCTCTCCGCAGGGGGACATTCAGTACTTC,CASSGPTSPQGDIQYF
-,TRBJ2-7,TRBV30,-,TGTGCCTGGAGTGCAAAGGGGTCTGCGTACGAGCAGTACTTC,CAWSAKGSAYEQYF
-,TRBJ1-6,TRBV7-2,-,TGTGCCAGCAGCTTAGGAGGGTTATCCTATAATTCACCCCTCCACTTT,CASSLGGLSYNSPLHF
-,TRBJ2-1,TRBV7-2,-,TGTGCCAGCAGCTCGAGGGGGGGCTTCTACAATGAGCAGTTCTTC,CASSSRGGFYNEQFF
-,TRBJ2-2,TRBV5-1,-,TGCGCCAGCAGCTTGGGGCACACCGGGGAGCTGTTTTTT,CASSLGHTGELFF
-,TRBJ1-1,TRBV18,-,TGTGCCAGCTCACCTCTCGACAGGAACACTGAAGCTTTCTTT,CASSPLDRNTEAFF
-,TRBJ1-2,TRBV9,-,TGTGCCAGCAGCGTAGCCGCGGTCCTGAGACAGAAAGACTATGGCTACACCTTC,CASSVAAVLRQKDYGYTF
-,TRBJ1-1,TRBV27,-,TGTGCCAGCAGCCACTTCGGGACATTAAACACTGAAGCTTTCTTT,CASSHFGTLNTEAFF
-,TRBJ1-5,TRBV19,-,TGTGCCAGTAGTATAGATCTCAGTCTTTTGGCCCAGCATTTT,CASSIDLSLLAQHF
-,TRBJ1-1,TRBV11-1,once,TGTGCCAGCAGCCCCCTAAGAGGGACAAGGAACACTGAAGCTTTCTTT,CASSPLRGTRNTEAFF
TRBD1,TRBJ2-1,TRBV7-7,-,TGTGCTAGCAGCTTAGCGATCGGACAGGGGAGTGAGCAGTTCTTC,CASSLAIGQGSEQFF
-,TRBJ2-2,TRBV7-9,-,TGTGCCAGCAGCCCAGGCGGAGGGGCAGGGTACACCGGGGAGCTGTTTTTT,CASSPGGGAGYTGELFF
TRBD1,TRBJ1-2,TRBV7-6,-,TGTGCCAGCAGCCCCGGAGGGGGACAGAGAACTAACTATGGCTACACCTTC,CASSPGGGQRTNYGYTF
TRBD2,TRBJ2-1,TRBV5-1,-,TGCGCCAGCAGCTCACTACCCATAGCGGGGGGAAGCTCCTACAATGAGCAGTTCTTC,CASSSLPIAGGSSYNEQFF
TRBD1,TRBJ1-5,TRBV6-6,once,TGTGCCAGCAGTCCCGGACAGGGGGTGGTTCAGCCCCAGCATTTT,CASSPGQGVVQPQHF
-,TRBJ2-1,TRBV4-3,once,TGCGCCAGCAGCCAAGTTTCGCAGGGTCGAGCCAATGAGCAGTTCTTC,CASSQVSQGRANEQFF
TRBD1,TRBJ1-1,TRBV10-1,few,TGCGCCAGCAGTGACCCGGGACAGCCACCCAGGGCGAGAGCTTTCTTT,CASSDPGQPPRARAFF
-,TRBJ2-5,TRBV4-3,-,TGCGCCAGCAGCCAAGTGATCGGGTTTGGGGAGACCCAGTACTTC,CASSQVIGFGETQYF
TRBD2,TRBJ2-3,TRBV7-3,-,TGTGCCAGCAGCCGTAGCGGGGGGGCGGCTGATACGCAGTATTTT,CASSRSGGAADTQYF
-,TRBJ2-3,TRBV3-1/TRBV3-2,-,TGTGCCAGCAGCCATAAACAGGATCTGGGGCAGTATTTT,CASSHKQDLGQYF
TRBD2,TRBJ2-7,TRBV10-3,once,TGTGCCATCAGTGATTCCCAGCAGCGGGGCTACGATGAGCAGTACTTC,CAISDSQQRGYDEQYF
TRBD1,TRBJ2-2,TRBV2,once,TGTGCCAGCAGTATAGTGGGGACAGCCAACACCGGGGAGCTGTTTTTT,CASSIVGTANTGELFF
-,TRBJ1-4,TRBV3-1/TRBV3-2,-,TGTGCCAGCAGCCAAGAGTCAGTCAATAAACTGTTTTTT,CASSQESVNKLFF
-,TRBJ2-2,TRBV9,few,TGTGCCAGCAGCGTAGGCCCCGGTGCCGGGGAGCTGTTTTTT,CASSVGPGAGELFF
-,TRBJ2-3,TRBV9,-,TGTGCCAGCAGCGGAGGTGGGGCATCGAGCACAGATACGCAGTATTTT,CASSGGGASSTDTQYF
TRBD1,TRBJ1-2,TRBV7-9,-,TGTGCCAGCAGCTTAGCGGGACAGGGGCACTATGGCTACACCTTC,CASSLAGQGHYGYTF
-,TRBJ2-3,TRBV10-3,-,TGTGCCATCAGTGAGTTCCTAGCGACCGAGATCGCAGATACGCAGTATTTT,CAISEFLATEIADTQYF
TRBD1,TRBJ2-3,TRBV6-5,-,TGTGCCAGCAAGGACAGGGTAGTAGATACGCAGTATTTT,CASKDRVVDTQYF
TRBD2,TRBJ2-5,TRBV25-1,-,TGTGCCAGCAGTCCAACGGCTAGCGGGGGGCAAGAGACCCAGTACTTC,CASSPTASGGQETQYF
-,TRBJ1-3,TRBV9,-,TGTGCCAGCAGCGTAGGCCAGGGAACCTCTGGAAACACCATATATTTT,CASSVGQGTSGNTIYF
TRBD1,TRBJ2-1,TRBV27,-,TGTGCCAGCAACGCCCGCGGGACAGGGGTGTACAATGAGCAGTTCTTC,CASNARGTGVYNEQFF
TRBD1,TRBJ2-6,TRBV15,-,TGTGCCACCAGCAGAGATCCCTTCGCAGGGGGCTTTTCTGGGGCCAACGTCCTGACTTTC,CATSRDPFAGGFSGANVLTF
-,TRBJ2-7,TRBV20-1,-,TGCAGTACAGGGACCAACTACGAGCAGTACTTC,CSTGTNYEQYF
-,TRBJ1-6,TRBV3-1/TRBV3-2,-,TGTGCCAGCAGCCGGATCGCGACAGCCTCCAATTCACCCCTCCACTTT,CASSRIATASNSPLHF
-,TRBJ1-1,TRBV7-2,-,TGTGCCAGCAGCTTAGACTCTAGAAGAAGGGGCGCTTTCTTT,CASSLDSRRRGAFF
TRBD1,TRBJ2-6,TRBV7-9,-,TGTGCCAGCAGCCGGACAGGGGCTGGGGCCAACGTCCTGACTTTC,CASSRTGAGANVLTF
TRBD2,TRBJ2-1,TRBV7-8,large,TGTGCCAGCAGCAAAATTCGGGGGGTTTCTACCTACAATGAGCAGTTCTTC,CASSKIRGVSTYNEQFF
-,TRBJ1-6,TRBV7-3,-,TGTGCCAGCAGCTTAAACACAGCTTATAATTCACCCCTCCACTTT,CASSLNTAYNSPLHF